The clone carrying this T cell receptor beta chain was seen many times. Its cognate antigen is unknown. The sample comes from a study of blood T cells in healthy people across ages. This CDR3 is built from 15 residues. After removal of 2 bases from V and 5 bases from J, the junction contained 6 bases not matched to a gene. Findings and caveats of the study: It was not known whether donors were CMV positive (a possible confounder of expanded clonotype changes). Age advanced and TCR beta diversity per million T cells fell, roughly linearly. In long-lived donors, naive CD4+ cell counts and diversity exceeded those of aged donors.

Alongside a J-beta primer mix, a sample-barcoded 5' primer served in a second PCR lasting roughly 7 to 11 cycles. TCRdb ran MiXCR on the 5' RACE reads and lists one entry per CDR3 protein. The table records about 1.1 million distinct CDR3 sequences, about two fifths of them present only once. The TCR originated in a man aged 18 to 35 in good health. Sequencing was done on a sample of blood. This rearrangement joins TRBV12-3 or TRBV12-4 to TRBJ2-7, with 10 bases matching TRBD1. The CDR3 DNA is TGTGCCAGCAGTTTACCGGGACAGGGGATTAACGAGCAGTACTTC. It is translated as CASSLPGQGINEQYF.